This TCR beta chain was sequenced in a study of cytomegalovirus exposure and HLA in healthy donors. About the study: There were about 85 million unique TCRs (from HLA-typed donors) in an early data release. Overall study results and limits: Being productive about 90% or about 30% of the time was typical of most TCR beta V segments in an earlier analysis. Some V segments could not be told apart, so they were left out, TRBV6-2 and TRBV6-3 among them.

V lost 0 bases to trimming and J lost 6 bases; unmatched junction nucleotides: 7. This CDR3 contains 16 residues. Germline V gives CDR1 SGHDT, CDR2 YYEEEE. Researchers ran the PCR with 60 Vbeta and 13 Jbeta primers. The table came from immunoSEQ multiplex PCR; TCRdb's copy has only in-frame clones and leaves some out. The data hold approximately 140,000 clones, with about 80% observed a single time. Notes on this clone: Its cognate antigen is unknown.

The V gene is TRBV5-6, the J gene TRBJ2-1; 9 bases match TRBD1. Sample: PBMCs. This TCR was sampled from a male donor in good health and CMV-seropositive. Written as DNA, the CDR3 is TGTGCCAGCAGCTTGGTGGCTAGGACAGGGGCCAATGAGCAGTTCTTC. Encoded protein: CASSLVARTGANEQFF.